One sample yielded the 21 T cell receptor beta chains listed below, sequenced in a study of shared clonotypes between healthy human individuals (dated by TCRdb to the early 2020s). The method behind the library was the immunoSEQ multiplex PCR assay. The source is immuneACCESS, and TCRdb retained only in-frame sequences with V and J called. Part of the clones is not carried over; for the studies checked, unresolved V genes explain less than half of this, and the remainder is unexplained. In all, the sample holds about 1 million clones, and under 80% of those were seen once. Approximately 1.5% of the sample is in the top ten clones. Sequencing used memory CD4+ T cells sorted from blood. The cell subset or site label for this specimen denotes: CD45RA-negative fraction. The receptors were gathered from a man between 18 and 29 years old in good health.

As for this clone: Distinct nucleotide sequences in the sample also encode this CDR3. The rearrangement uses TRBV7-2 and TRBJ2-5; D ambiguous. Trimming stripped 4 bases from V and 3 bases from J, with 3 bases between. This CDR3 contains 11 residues. The germline V gene has CDR1 SGHTA and CDR2 FQGNSA. The CDR3 bases are TGTGCCAGCAGCTCGGAAGAGACCCAGTACTTC. Its translation is CASSSEETQYF.

In its sample, this clone was seen once. The chain couples TRBV19 to TRBJ2-2; D uncertain. This CDR3 has 13 residues. Germline lookup yields CDR1 LNHDA and CDR2 SQIVND (reference sequence). V gave up 6 bases and J gave up 3 bases, with 8 bases separating them. This CDR3 reads CASSRSYTGELFF. For the CDR3, the DNA is TGTGCCAGTAGCAGATCGTACACCGGGGAGCTGTTTTTT.

The gene calls are TRBV5-1 and TRBJ2-1; 8 bases map to TRBD1. CDR1 is SGHRS, CDR2 YFSETQ, per germline. Trimming removed 2 bases from V and 2 bases from J; junction bases left unmatched: 0. CDR3 size: 14 residues. The CDR3 DNA reads as TGCGCCAGCAGCTTACAGGGGGCCTACAATGAGCAGTTCTTC. As protein: CASSLQGAYNEQFF.

The chain has TRBV11-2 and TRBJ2-2; possibly TRBD2 for D (5 bases). This CDR3 region has 16 residues. V was trimmed by 0 bases and J by 1 base, leaving 9 bases between them. Looked up from germline, CDR1 is SGHAT and CDR2 is FQNNGV. Here the CDR3 DNA reads TGTGCCAGCAGCTTAGATCGAGGGCTGAACACCGGGGAGCTGTTTTTT. Translated, it gives CASSLDRGLNTGELFF. The entire variable domain, with the rest obtained from reference TRBV11-2 and TRBJ2-2, is as follows: EAGVAQSPRYKIIEKRQSVAFWCNPISGHATLYWYQQILGQGPKLLIQFQNNGVVDDSQLPKDRFSAERLKGVDSTLKIQPAKLEDSAVYLCASSLDRGLNTGELFFGEGSRLTVL.

The J gene is TRBJ1-3, the V gene TRBV7-9, with 7 bases matching TRBD1. V shed 2 bases, J shed 4 bases, and the junction held 8 bases outside the gene matches. Germline V gene data show CDR1 as SEHNR and CDR2 as FQNEAQ (reference sequence). This CDR3 is 16 amino acids long. CDR3 coding DNA: TGTGCCAGCAGCTTACAAGGACAGGTCTTCGGAAACACCATATATTTT. Protein: CASSLQGQVFGNTIYF.

This clone was counted ten times or more. The chain carries TRBV6-5 and TRBJ1-5, with D maybe TRBD1 (6 bases). The CDR3 sequence is 15 residues long. Germline lookup yields CDR1 MNHEY and CDR2 SVGAGI. With 2 bases removed from V and 4 bases from J, the gap between germline ends came to 12 bases. The CDR3 bases are TGTGCCAGCAGTTACCGACAGGTGGGAAATCAGCCCCAGCATTTT. Translation gives CASSYRQVGNQPQHF.

The V and J genes are TRBV5-4 and TRBJ1-2; no clear D. CDR1 is SGHNT and CDR2 is YYREEE in the germline V gene (reference sequence). The CDR3 consists of 13 residues. Trimming pared 0 bases from V and 4 bases from J, leaving 7 bases between. CDR3 protein: CASSLGQPYGYTF. Written as DNA, the CDR3 is TGTGCCAGCAGCTTGGGGCAGCCCTATGGCTACACCTTC.

The chain combines TRBV11-1 with TRBJ1-4, with 7 nucleotides matching TRBD1. The germline V gene has CDR1 SGHAT and CDR2 FQDESV (reference sequence). The CDR3 sequence is 15 residues long. V shed 5 bases and J 5 bases; nucleotides not matched to a gene: 8. The CDR3 loop reads CASSPGDRRNEKLFF. CDR3 nucleotides: TGTGCCAGCAGCCCAGGGGACAGAAGGAATGAAAAACTGTTTTTT. Based on the CDR3 plus reference TRBV11-1 and TRBJ1-4, the full variable domain is EAEVAQSPRYKITEKSQAVAFWCDPISGHATLYWYRQILGQGPELLVQFQDESVVDDSQLPKDRFSAERLKGVDSTLKIQPAELGDSAMYLCASSPGDRRNEKLFFGSGTQLSVL.

The rearrangement joins TRBV6-5 to TRBJ2-1, with D possibly matching TRBD2 (6 bases). This CDR3 is built from 15 residues. V shed 5 bases and J shed 2 bases, with 13 bases lying between them. Per germline, CDR1 MNHEY and CDR2 SVGAGI. The CDR3, as DNA: TGTGCCAGCAGTCGACTAGTCGGGGCCTACAATGAGCAGTTCTTC. It translates to CASSRLVGAYNEQFF.

This rearrangement joins TRBV18 to TRBJ1-2; D is perhaps TRBD1 (5 bases). Germline V gives CDR1 KGHSH, CDR2 LQKENI. Trimming removed 5 bases at V and 4 bases at J, with 14 bases between. This CDR3 contains 14 residues. For the CDR3, the DNA is TGTGCCAGCTCAACACGACAGTCTGGCTATGGCTACACCTTC. Translated, it gives CASSTRQSGYGYTF.

The V call is TRBV6-4, the J call TRBJ2-7; D remains unclear. The CDR3 totals 11 residues. Trimming stripped 6 bases from V and 7 bases from J, with 10 bases between. CDR1 is MRHNA and CDR2 is SNTAGT in the germline V gene. CDR3 sequence reads: CASRTDGEQYF. CDR3 DNA: TGTGCCAGCAGGACTGATGGGGAGCAGTACTTC.

This clone appeared a single time. The chain is built from TRBV10-3 and TRBJ2-7; D is perhaps TRBD2 (5 bases). Germline CDR1 reads ENHRY; CDR2 reads SYGVKD. The V end lost 3 bases, the J end lost 0 bases, and 12 bases lay between the germline ends. The CDR3 runs to 15 residues. The CDR3 DNA follows: TGTGCCATCAGTGAATCCGGAGGCCGCTCCTACGAGCAGTACTTC. Encoded protein: CAISESGGRSYEQYF.

V usage is TRBV7-2 and J usage is TRBJ1-5; possibly TRBD1 for D (5 bases). V lost 1 base and J 6 bases, leaving 10 bases between the germline ends. Germline-derived CDR1 and CDR2 are SGHTA and FQGNSA. This CDR3 region has 14 residues. The CDR3 DNA reads as TGTGCCAGCAGCTTAGACGGGGCCGGTCAGCCCCAGCATTTT. It translates to CASSLDGAGQPQHF.

There are many counts of this clone. This chain links TRBV18 with TRBJ2-1; D call uncertain. The ends were cut back, 6 bases at V and 7 bases at J, with 13 bases in the middle. The CDR3 loop spans 13 amino acids. Germline CDR1 reads KGHSH; CDR2 reads LQKENI. CDR3 in DNA: TGTGCCAGCTCGCCGAGGCTGGGGAATGAGCAGTTCTTC. Protein: CASSPRLGNEQFF.

This clone has a handful of counts. CDR3 loop: CASRENRQGRWPEAFF. CDR3 DNA sequence: TGTGCCAGCAGAGAAAACCGACAGGGAAGGTGGCCTGAAGCTTTCTTT. J is TRBJ1-1 and V is TRBV9, with 7 bases aligning to TRBD1. CDR1 and CDR2 from the germline V gene are SGDLS and YYNGEE. The CDR3 is 16 residues long. V lost 5 bases, J lost 6 bases, and 16 bases stayed unmatched. The whole variable domain, remainder taken from reference TRBV9 and TRBJ1-1, is DSGVTQTPKHLITATGQRVTLRCSPRSGDLSVYWYQQSLDQGLQFLIQYYNGEERAKGNILERFSAQQFPDLHSELNLSSLELGDSALYFCASRENRQGRWPEAFFGQGTRLTVV.

The sample holds one count of this clone. The chain has TRBV19 and TRBJ2-7; 9 bases are shared with TRBD1. Germline V gene lookup returns CDR1 LNHDA and CDR2 SQIVND (reference sequence). V lost 3 bases to trimming and J lost 7 bases; unmatched junction nucleotides: 7. The CDR3 is 14 residues long. The CDR3 bases are TGTGCCAGTAGTATCCAACAGGGGGCCGTGGAGCAGTACTTC. Translating it yields CASSIQQGAVEQYF.

The chain has TRBV7-3 and TRBJ1-4; TRBD1 aligns across 10 bases. With 5 bases clipped from V and 0 bases from J, the junction kept 6 bases outside the gene matches. The CDR3 sequence is 17 residues long. CDR1 SGHTA and CDR2 FQGTGA come from the germline V gene. Written as DNA, the CDR3 is TGTGCCAGCAGCCAGGGACAGGGGAGGGCAACTAATGAAAAACTGTTTTTT. Its translation: CASSQGQGRATNEKLFF.

The chain employs TRBV5-4 and TRBJ1-5; D is unclear. The ends were cut back, 4 bases at V and 7 bases at J, with 24 bases in the middle. The CDR3 is made up of 17 amino acids. Germline-derived CDR1 and CDR2 are SGHNT and YYREEE (reference sequence). The chain's CDR3 is CASSHIPGGLMQQPQHF. CDR3 DNA: TGTGCCAGCAGCCACATCCCCGGAGGACTTATGCAGCAGCCCCAGCATTTT.

This chain uses TRBV6-4 with TRBJ2-3; a possible D gene is TRBD2 (5 bases). Trimming removed 0 bases from V and 9 bases from J, with 10 bases in between. Germline CDR1 is MRHNA and CDR2 is SNTAGT. The length of the CDR3 is 13 residues. In DNA form, the CDR3 reads TGTGCCAGCAGTGACTCCCGGGGTGACACGCAGTATTTT. Encoded protein: CASSDSRGDTQYF.

This rearrangement joins TRBV4-1 to TRBJ1-6, with D hard to call. There are 17 residues in the CDR3. V was cut by 6 bases and J by 1 base, with 16 bases left in between. Germline CDR1 MGHRA, CDR2 YSYEKL. In nucleotides, the CDR3 is TGCGCCAGCAGGCCACTAGGAGGATATTCCTATAATTCACCCCTCCACTTT. Translating gives CASRPLGGYSYNSPLHF.

The J gene is TRBJ2-1, the V gene TRBV11-2; D remains ambiguous. Germline V CDR1 and CDR2: SGHAT, FQNNGV. V dropped 0 bases and J dropped 7 bases, with 16 bases sitting between them. The CDR3 totals 16 residues. CDR3 amino acids: CASSLDRPSYGNEQFF. The CDR3 DNA sequence: TGTGCCAGCAGCTTAGATCGTCCCTCGTACGGTAATGAGCAGTTCTTC.